The rows below give T cell receptor beta chains drawn from one sample of a study of regulatory T cells in long-lasting Graves disease. TCRdb re-called the multiplex PCR reads with MiXCR, one entry per CDR3 protein. The table has under 450,000 distinct CDR3 sequences, 20% to 25% seen once; the top ten hold roughly 26%. Sequenced here: peripheral blood mononuclear cells (PBMCs), sampled when the disease was refractory, from a patient treated with antithyroid drugs. These receptors originate from a female donor with Graves disease. The CDR3 runs from the conserved cysteine through the conserved F or W. The order of the fields is clone size, V gene, D gene, J gene, CDR3 protein, CDR3 DNA. A D gene is named only where the DNA matches it firmly. Rows give clone size only sometimes, using once, few, many, or a class for an expanded clone.

few	TRBV3-1	.	TRBJ1-2	CASSLGNEVGYTF	TGTGCCAGCAGCCTAGGAAATGAAGTTGGCTACACCTTC
few	TRBV7-9	.	TRBJ2-4	CASSLGQGQKNIQYF	TGTGCCAGCAGCTTGGGTCAAGGACAGAAAAACATTCAGTACTTC
once	TRBV6-9	.	TRBJ2-5	CASSYSTGIEETQYF	TGTGCCAGCAGTTACTCAACAGGGATCGAAGAGACCCAGTACTTC
many	TRBV6-9	.	TRBJ2-5	CASSWSPGTKTQYF	TGTGCCAGCAGTTGGAGCCCGGGTACGAAGACCCAGTACTTC
few	TRBV20-1	TRBD1	TRBJ1-6	CSARDLVRGGTGSPLHF	TGCAGTGCTAGAGATCTTGTTAGAGGGGGCACTGGTTCACCCCTCCACTTT
many	TRBV27	TRBD2	TRBJ2-5	CASTNLAGGLETQYF	TGTGCCAGCACGAACCTAGCGGGAGGGCTGGAGACCCAGTACTTC
.	TRBV7-9	.	TRBJ2-1	CASSLGTGLMQFF	TGTGCCAGCAGCTTAGGAACAGGACTGATGCAGTTCTTC
few	TRBV24-1	TRBD2	TRBJ2-7	CATSAVGAGEYEQYF	TGTGCCACCAGTGCGGTCGGGGCGGGAGAGTACGAGCAGTACTTC
many	TRBV28	.	TRBJ1-5	CASSFDLTNSGEPQHF	TGTGCCAGCAGTTTTGACTTGACCAACTCGGGTGAGCCCCAGCATTTT
many	TRBV20-1	.	TRBJ2-5	CSARGLLASETQYF	TGCAGTGCTAGGGGGCTGCTGGCGAGCGAGACCCAGTACTTC
many	TRBV2	TRBD1	TRBJ2-5	CASSHHLETGEPQETQYF	TGTGCCAGCAGTCACCACCTCGAGACAGGGGAACCTCAAGAGACCCAGTACTTC
.	TRBV27	.	TRBJ1-2	CASSLSAEGMRGYTF	TGTGCCAGCAGTTTATCGGCCGAGGGAATGCGGGGCTACACCTTC
many	TRBV27	.	TRBJ1-2	CASSQRMYDGYTF	TGTGCCAGCTCACAGAGGATGTACGATGGCTACACCTTC
few	TRBV12-3/TRBV12-4	TRBD1	TRBJ1-2	CASSIGTGDYGYTF	TGTGCCAGCAGCATCGGGACAGGAGACTATGGCTACACCTTC
.	TRBV7-9	.	TRBJ1-1	CASSLADATEAFF	TGTGCCAGCAGCTTAGCGGACGCTACTGAAGCTTTCTTT
.	TRBV20-1	TRBD1	TRBJ1-6	CSARHRGFNSPLHF	TGCAGTGCGCGTCACAGGGGATTCAATTCACCCCTCCACTTT
many	TRBV28	.	TRBJ1-2	CASSLQMRSANYGYTF	TGTGCCAGCTCCCTTCAGATGCGGTCCGCGAACTATGGCTACACCTTC
.	TRBV5-8	.	TRBJ2-7	CASRPSDYEQYF	TGTGCCAGCAGACCCTCCGACTACGAGCAGTACTTC
.	TRBV12-3/TRBV12-4	.	TRBJ1-1	CASSLAGMNIEAFF	TGTGCCAGCAGTTTAGCAGGGATGAACATTGAAGCTTTCTTT
.	TRBV28	TRBD1	TRBJ1-1	CASSSTGTGYTEAFF	TGTGCCAGCAGTTCAACCGGGACAGGGTACACTGAAGCTTTCTTT
.	TRBV19	.	TRBJ1-5	CASSIEETQPQHF	TGTGCCAGTAGTATAGAGGAGACACAGCCCCAGCATTTT
.	TRBV2	TRBD1	TRBJ1-5	CANSLTQTGGNSQPQHF	TGTGCCAACAGCTTGACCCAGACAGGGGGCAACAGTCAGCCCCAGCATTTT
few	TRBV9	.	TRBJ1-1	CASSVVNQADTEAFF	TGTGCCAGCAGCGTAGTTAACCAAGCGGACACTGAGGCTTTCTTT
many	TRBV28	TRBD1	TRBJ2-1	CASSLSQGNEQFF	TGTGCCAGCAGTTTATCACAGGGGAATGAGCAGTTCTTC
few	TRBV5-6	TRBD1	TRBJ2-7	CASSDRGGHEQYF	TGTGCCAGCAGCGACAGGGGGGGACACGAGCAGTACTTC
once	TRBV28	.	TRBJ1-6	CASSLPGQYQYNSPLHF	TGTGCCAGCAGTTTACCCGGACAGTATCAGTATAATTCACCCCTCCACTTT